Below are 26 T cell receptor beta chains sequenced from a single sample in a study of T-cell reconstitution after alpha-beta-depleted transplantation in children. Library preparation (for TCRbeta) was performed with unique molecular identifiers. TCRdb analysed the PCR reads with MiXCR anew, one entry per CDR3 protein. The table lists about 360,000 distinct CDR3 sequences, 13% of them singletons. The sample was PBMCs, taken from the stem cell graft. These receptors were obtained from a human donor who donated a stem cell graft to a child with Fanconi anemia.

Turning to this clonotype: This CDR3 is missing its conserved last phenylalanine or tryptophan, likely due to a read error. The CDR3 here is CASSKLHANEKLFV. The CDR3 coding sequence is TGTGCCAGCAGCAAGTTGCACGCGAATGAAAAACTGTTTGTT. The chain joins TRBV14 to TRBJ1-4, with no clear D. The CDR3 is 14 residues long. The germline V and J ends were trimmed by 5 bases and 5 bases, with 12 bases remaining between them. Per germline, CDR1 SGHDN and CDR2 FVKESK.

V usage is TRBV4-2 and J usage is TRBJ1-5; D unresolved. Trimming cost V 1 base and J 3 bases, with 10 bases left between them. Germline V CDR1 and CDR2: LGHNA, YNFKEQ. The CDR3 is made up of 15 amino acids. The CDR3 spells CASSQVAQSNQPQHF. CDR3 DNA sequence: TGTGCCAGCAGCCAAGTGGCACAGTCCAATCAGCCCCAGCATTTT.

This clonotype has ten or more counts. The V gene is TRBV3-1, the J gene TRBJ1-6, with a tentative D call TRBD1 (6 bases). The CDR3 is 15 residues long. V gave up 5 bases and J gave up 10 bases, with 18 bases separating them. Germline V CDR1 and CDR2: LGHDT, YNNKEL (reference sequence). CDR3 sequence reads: CASSSIEGGVSPLHF. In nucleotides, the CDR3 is TGTGCCAGCAGCAGCATAGAGGGGGGGGTATCACCCCTCCACTTT.

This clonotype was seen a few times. Here the CDR3 reads CASSPVTGGTEAFF. CDR3 DNA: TGCGCCAGCAGCCCAGTAACAGGAGGCACTGAAGCTTTCTTT. V usage is TRBV5-1 and J usage is TRBJ1-1, with D perhaps TRBD1 (5 bases). V lost 4 bases and J lost 4, with 14 bases in between. Per the germline V gene, CDR1 is SGHRS and CDR2 is YFSETQ. The CDR3 extends over 14 amino acids. The entire variable domain, with the rest obtained from reference TRBV5-1 and TRBJ1-1, is as follows: KAGVTQTPRYLIKTRGQQVTLSCSPISGHRSVSWYQQTPGQGLQFLFEYFSETQRNKGNFPGRFSGRQFSNSRSEMNVSTLELGDSALYLCASSPVTGGTEAFFGQGTRLTVV.

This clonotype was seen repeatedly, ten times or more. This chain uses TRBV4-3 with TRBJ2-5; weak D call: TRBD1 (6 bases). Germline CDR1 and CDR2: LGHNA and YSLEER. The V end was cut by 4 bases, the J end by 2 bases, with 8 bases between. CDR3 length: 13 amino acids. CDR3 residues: CASSPQGQETQYF. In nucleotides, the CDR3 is TGCGCCAGCAGCCCCCAGGGGCAAGAGACCCAGTACTTC.

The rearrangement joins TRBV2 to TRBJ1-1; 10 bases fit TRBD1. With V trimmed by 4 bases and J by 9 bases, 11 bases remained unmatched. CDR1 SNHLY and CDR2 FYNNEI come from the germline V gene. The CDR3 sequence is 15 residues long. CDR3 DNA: TGTGCCAGCAGTGGCCCGGGACAGGGGACCACAAAAGCTTTCTTT. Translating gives CASSGPGQGTTKAFF.

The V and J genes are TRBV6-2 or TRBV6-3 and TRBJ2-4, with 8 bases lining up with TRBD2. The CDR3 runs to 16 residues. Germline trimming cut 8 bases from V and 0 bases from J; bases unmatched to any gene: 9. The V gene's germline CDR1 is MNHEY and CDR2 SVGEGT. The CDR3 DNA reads TGTGCCAGCTCGGGCCAGCGGGAGTTAGCCAAAAACATTCAGTACTTC. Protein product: CASSGQRELAKNIQYF.

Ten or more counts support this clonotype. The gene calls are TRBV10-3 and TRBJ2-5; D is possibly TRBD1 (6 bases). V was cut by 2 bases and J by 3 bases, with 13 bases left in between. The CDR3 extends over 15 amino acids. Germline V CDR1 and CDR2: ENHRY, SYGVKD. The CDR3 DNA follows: TGTGCCATCAGTGAGGGGCAGGGGTATGAAGAGACCCAGTACTTC. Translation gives CAISEGQGYEETQYF.

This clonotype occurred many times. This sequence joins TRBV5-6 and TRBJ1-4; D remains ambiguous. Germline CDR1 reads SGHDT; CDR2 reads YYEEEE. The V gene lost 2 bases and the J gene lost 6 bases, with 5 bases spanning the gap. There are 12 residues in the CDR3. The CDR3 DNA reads TGTGCCAGCAGCTTCGGGGATGAAAAACTGTTTTTT. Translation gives CASSFGDEKLFF.

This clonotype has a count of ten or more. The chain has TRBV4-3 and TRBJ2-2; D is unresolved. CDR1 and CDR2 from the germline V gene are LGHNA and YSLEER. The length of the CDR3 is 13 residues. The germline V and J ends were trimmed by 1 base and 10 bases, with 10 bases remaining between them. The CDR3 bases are TGCGCCAGCAGCCAAGGGCCCTCCTCGGAGCTGTTTTTT. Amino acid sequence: CASSQGPSSELFF.

The CDR3 sequence: CASSEWGPLTYEQYF. The CDR3 DNA reads TGTGCCAGCAGTGAATGGGGCCCTCTTACCTACGAGCAGTACTTC. The chain recombines TRBV25-1 with TRBJ2-7; a weak D match, TRBD1 (5 bases). This CDR3 has 15 residues. With 1 base removed from V and 2 bases from J, the gap between germline ends came to 12 bases. Germline CDR1 MGHDK, CDR2 SYGVNS.

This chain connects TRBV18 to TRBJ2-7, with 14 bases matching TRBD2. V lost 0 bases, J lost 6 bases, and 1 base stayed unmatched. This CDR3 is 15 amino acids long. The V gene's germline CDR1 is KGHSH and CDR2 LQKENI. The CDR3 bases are TGTGCCAGCTCACCACCGGGACTAGCGGGGGTCGAGCAGTACTTC. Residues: CASSPPGLAGVEQYF. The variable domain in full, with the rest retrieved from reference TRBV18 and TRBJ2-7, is NAGVMQNPRHLVRRRGQEARLRCSPMKGHSHVYWYRQLPEEGLKFMVYLQKENIIDESGMPKERFSAEFPKEGPSILRIQQVVRGDSAAYFCASSPPGLAGVEQYFGPGTRLTVT.

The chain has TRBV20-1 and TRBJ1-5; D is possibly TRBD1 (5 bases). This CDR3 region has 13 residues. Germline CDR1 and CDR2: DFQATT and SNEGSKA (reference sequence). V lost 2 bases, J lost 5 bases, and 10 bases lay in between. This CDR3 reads CSARQGRDQPQHF. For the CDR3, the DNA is TGCAGTGCTAGACAGGGAAGGGATCAGCCCCAGCATTTT.

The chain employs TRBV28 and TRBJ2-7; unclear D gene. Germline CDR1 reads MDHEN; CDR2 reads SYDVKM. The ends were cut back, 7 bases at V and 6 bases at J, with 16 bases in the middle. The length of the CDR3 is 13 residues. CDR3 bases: TGTGCCAGCATAAAAGGTAGAACCTCCGAGCAGTACGTC. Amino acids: CASIKGRTSEQYV.

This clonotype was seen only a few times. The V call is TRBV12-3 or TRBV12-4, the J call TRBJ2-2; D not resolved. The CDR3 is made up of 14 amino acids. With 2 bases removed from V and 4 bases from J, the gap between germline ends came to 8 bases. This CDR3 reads CASSLRQITGELFF. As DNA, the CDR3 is TGTGCCAGCAGTTTACGGCAGATCACCGGGGAGCTGTTTTTT.

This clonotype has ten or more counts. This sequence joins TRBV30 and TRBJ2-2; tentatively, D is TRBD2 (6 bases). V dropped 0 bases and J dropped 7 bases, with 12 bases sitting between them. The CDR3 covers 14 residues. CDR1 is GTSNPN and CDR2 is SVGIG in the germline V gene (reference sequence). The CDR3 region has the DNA TGTGCCTGGAGTGTAGGGTGGGGGGACGGGGAGCTGTTTTTT. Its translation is CAWSVGWGDGELFF. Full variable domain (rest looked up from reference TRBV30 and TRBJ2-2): SQTIHQWPATLVQPVGSPLSLECTVEGTSNPNLYWYRQAAGRGLQLLFYSVGIGQISSEVPQNLSASRPQDRQFILSSKKLLLSDSGFYLCAWSVGWGDGELFFGEGSRLTVL.

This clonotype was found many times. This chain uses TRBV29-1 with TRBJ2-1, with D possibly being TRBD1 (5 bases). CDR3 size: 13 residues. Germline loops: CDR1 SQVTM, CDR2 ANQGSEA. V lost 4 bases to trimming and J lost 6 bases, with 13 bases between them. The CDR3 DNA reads TGCAGCGTTGGACAGTTGAGTGGCAATGAGCAGTTCTTC. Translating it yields CSVGQLSGNEQFF.

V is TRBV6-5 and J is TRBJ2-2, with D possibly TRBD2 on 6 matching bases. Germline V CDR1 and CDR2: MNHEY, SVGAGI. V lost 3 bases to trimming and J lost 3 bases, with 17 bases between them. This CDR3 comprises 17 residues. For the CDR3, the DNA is TGTGCCAGCAGTTATACCTCGGGGGTTGGGTACACCGGGGAGCTGTTTTTT. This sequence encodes CASSYTSGVGYTGELFF.

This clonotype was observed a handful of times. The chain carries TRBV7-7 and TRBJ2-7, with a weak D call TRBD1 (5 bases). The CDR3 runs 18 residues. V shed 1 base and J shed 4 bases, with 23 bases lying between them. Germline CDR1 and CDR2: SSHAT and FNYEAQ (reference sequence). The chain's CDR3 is CASSLVRAPNQNPYEQYV. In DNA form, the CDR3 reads TGTGCCAGCAGCTTAGTCAGGGCGCCTAATCAAAATCCGTACGAGCAGTACGTC.

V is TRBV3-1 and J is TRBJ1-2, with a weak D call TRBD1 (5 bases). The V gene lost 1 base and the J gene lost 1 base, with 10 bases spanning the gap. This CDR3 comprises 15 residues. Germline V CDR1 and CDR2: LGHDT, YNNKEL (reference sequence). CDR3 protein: CASSQGDGFNYGYTF. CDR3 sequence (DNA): TGTGCCAGCAGCCAAGGGGACGGATTTAACTATGGCTACACCTTC.

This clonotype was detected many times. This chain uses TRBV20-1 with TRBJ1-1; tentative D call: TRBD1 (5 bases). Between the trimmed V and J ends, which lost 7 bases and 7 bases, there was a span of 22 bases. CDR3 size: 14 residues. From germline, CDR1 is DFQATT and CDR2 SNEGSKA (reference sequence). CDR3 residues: CSGLLRTSIGEAFF. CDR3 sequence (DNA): TGCAGTGGCCTTCTCAGGACATCGATCGGTGAAGCTTTCTTT.

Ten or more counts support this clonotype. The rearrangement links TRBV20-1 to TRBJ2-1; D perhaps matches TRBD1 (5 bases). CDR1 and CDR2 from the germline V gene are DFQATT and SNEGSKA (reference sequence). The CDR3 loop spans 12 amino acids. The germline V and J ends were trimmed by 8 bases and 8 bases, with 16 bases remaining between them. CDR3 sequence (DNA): TGCAGTTCTCTGGGGCCAAGCGATGAGCAGTTCTTC. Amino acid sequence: CSSLGPSDEQFF.

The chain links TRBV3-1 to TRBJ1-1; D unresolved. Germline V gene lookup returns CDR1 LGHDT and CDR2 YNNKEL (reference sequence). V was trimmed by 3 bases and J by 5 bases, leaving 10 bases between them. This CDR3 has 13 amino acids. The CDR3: CASSHSGQTEAFF. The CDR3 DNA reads TGTGCCAGCAGCCATTCTGGGCAAACTGAAGCTTTCTTT.

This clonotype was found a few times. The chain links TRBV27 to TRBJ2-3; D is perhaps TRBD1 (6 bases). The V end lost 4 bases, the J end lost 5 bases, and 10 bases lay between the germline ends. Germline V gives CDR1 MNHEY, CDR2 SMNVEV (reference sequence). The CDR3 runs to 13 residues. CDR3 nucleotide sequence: TGTGCCAGCAGTTCATACAGGGAAGATACGCAGTATTTT. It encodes CASSSYREDTQYF.

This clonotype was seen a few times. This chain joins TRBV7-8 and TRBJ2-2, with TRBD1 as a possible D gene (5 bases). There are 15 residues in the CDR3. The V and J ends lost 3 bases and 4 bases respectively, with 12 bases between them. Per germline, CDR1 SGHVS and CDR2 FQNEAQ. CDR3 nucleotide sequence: TGTGCCAGCAGCTTGCTCAGGGATGTCACCGGGGAGCTGTTTTTT. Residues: CASSLLRDVTGELFF.

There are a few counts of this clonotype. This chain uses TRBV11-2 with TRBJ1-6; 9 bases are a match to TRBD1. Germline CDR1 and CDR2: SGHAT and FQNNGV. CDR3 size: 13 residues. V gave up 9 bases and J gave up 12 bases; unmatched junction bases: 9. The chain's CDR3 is CARALYRGLPLHF. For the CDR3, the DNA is TGTGCCAGAGCCCTATACAGGGGGCTACCCCTCCACTTT. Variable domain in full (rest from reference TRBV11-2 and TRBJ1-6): EAGVAQSPRYKIIEKRQSVAFWCNPISGHATLYWYQQILGQGPKLLIQFQNNGVVDDSQLPKDRFSAERLKGVDSTLKIQPAKLEDSAVYLCARALYRGLPLHFGNGTRLTVT.